The clone carrying this T cell receptor (beta chain) was recorded once. Its matching antigen is unknown. As the method for making TCR beta libraries, quantitative 5'-RACE with molecular barcodes was used. In TCRdb, the 5' RACE reads were re-called with MiXCR into one record per CDR3 protein. This table has some 700,000 distinct CDR3 sequences, over 15% appearing once. Unmatched junction bases numbered 3, after V lost 3 bases and J lost 5 bases. Germline-derived CDR1 and CDR2 are MNHEY and SMNVEV (reference sequence). The CDR3 length is 15 residues. The sample belongs to a study of CD8 T cells in ankylosing spondylitis. Study conclusions and caveats: Characteristic of ankylosing spondylitis blood, it appeared, was a TCR beta motif comprising several highly homologous variants. Some motif variants had been reported before (in reactive arthritis synovial fluid and blood). Reported data indicate significant enrichment of disease-linked clones within matched ankylosing spondylitis synovial fluid.

This TCR derives from a male donor with ankylosing spondylitis. Sequencing was performed on blood, either unsorted or a sorted T cell fraction (not recorded which). The chain uses TRBV27 and TRBJ2-3; 12 nucleotides match TRBD2. The CDR3 nucleotides read TGTGCCAGCAGTTTCACTAGCGGGGGGCGAGATACGCAGTATTTT. It yields the protein CASSFTSGGRDTQYF.